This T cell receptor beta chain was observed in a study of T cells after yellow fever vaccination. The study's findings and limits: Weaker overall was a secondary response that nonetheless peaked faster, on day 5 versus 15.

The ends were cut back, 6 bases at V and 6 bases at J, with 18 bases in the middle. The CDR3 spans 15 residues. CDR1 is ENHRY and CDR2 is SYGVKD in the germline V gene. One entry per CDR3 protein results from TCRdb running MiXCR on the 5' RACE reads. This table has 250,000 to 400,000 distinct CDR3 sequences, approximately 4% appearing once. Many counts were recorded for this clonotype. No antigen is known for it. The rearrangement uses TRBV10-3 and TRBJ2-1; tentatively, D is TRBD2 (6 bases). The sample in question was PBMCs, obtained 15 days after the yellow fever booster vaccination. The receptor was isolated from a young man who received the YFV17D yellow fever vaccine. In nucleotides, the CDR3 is TGTGCCATCAGCCCCTTTGGCGGGGTCGGCAATGAGCAGTTCTTC. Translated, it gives CAISPFGGVGNEQFF.